A single sample gave rise to the 10 T cell receptor beta chains below, sequenced in a study of T cell changes during pregnancy in multiple sclerosis. TCRdb keeps only in-frame clones here, not all; method: immunoSEQ multiplex PCR. In the table there are 35,000 or so clones, just over 90% of which are singletons. The specimen comprised CD4+ T cells from peripheral blood mononuclear cells, sampled after pregnancy. These receptors were taken from a female donor with multiple sclerosis, enrolled in a pregnancy study.

V and J are TRBV11-2 and TRBJ1-3; D might be TRBD1 (5 bases). This CDR3 has 15 amino acids. Germline CDR1 reads SGHAT; CDR2 reads FQNNGV. Trimming took 7 bases from V and 0 from J, leaving 13 bases between them. CDR3 nucleotide sequence: TGTGCCAGCAAAGAAAGGGGCGCCTCTGGAAACACCATATATTTT. Protein: CASKERGASGNTIYF.

The V gene is TRBV27, the J gene TRBJ1-1; 7 bases agree with TRBD1. CDR1 and CDR2 from the germline V gene are MNHEY and SMNVEV (reference sequence). The V segment lost 6 bases and the J segment 3 bases; nucleotides outside the gene matches: 7. The CDR3 loop spans 14 amino acids. The CDR3 spells CASSPRQGHTEAFF. In nucleotides, the CDR3 is TGTGCCAGCAGCCCTCGACAGGGACACACTGAAGCTTTCTTT.

This chain links TRBV18 with TRBJ2-5; 7 nucleotides agree with TRBD2. CDR3 length equals 15 residues. J was trimmed by 5 bases and V by 3 bases; bases with no gene match: 9. Germline V gene lookup returns CDR1 KGHSH and CDR2 LQKENI. CDR3 protein: CASSPIPGAGETQYF. CDR3 bases: TGTGCCAGCTCACCCATACCGGGAGCGGGGGAGACCCAGTACTTC.

The V call is TRBV6-6, the J call TRBJ2-1, with D perhaps TRBD1 (5 bases). CDR3 length: 15 residues. Trimming cost V 7 bases and J 9 bases, with 22 bases left between them. Per the germline V gene, CDR1 is MNHNY and CDR2 is SVGAGI (reference sequence). The CDR3 loop is CASNHRGERGSEQFF. DNA for the CDR3: TGTGCCAGCAATCATAGGGGCGAGCGTGGTAGTGAGCAGTTCTTC.

The rearrangement joins TRBV18 to TRBJ2-5; D gene unclear. The germline V gene encodes CDR1 KGHSH and CDR2 LQKENI. The CDR3 totals 14 residues. Trimming left V 6 bases short and J 4 bases short, with 15 bases between. This chain's CDR3 is CASSPRSGGETQYF. The CDR3 region has the DNA TGTGCCAGCTCCCCCAGGTCCGGTGGAGAGACCCAGTACTTC.

This chain links TRBV27 with TRBJ2-3, with D unclear. CDR1 and CDR2 (germline): MNHEY, SMNVEV (reference sequence). CDR3 size: 15 residues. Trimming removed 6 bases at V and 3 bases at J, with 16 bases between. Here the CDR3 DNA reads TGTGCCAGCAGCAAACAATCCCAGTGGACAGATACGCAGTATTTT. Its protein is CASSKQSQWTDTQYF.

This clone has more than one count but fewer than ten. The V and J genes are TRBV28 and TRBJ1-1; D gene unclear. Germline loops: CDR1 MDHEN, CDR2 SYDVKM. This CDR3 is built from 13 residues. Trimming removed 7 bases from V and 3 bases from J, with 12 bases in between. CDR3 protein: CASTFSGYTEAFF. DNA for the CDR3: TGTGCCAGCACCTTTTCGGGGTACACTGAAGCTTTCTTT.

This chain connects TRBV6-5 to TRBJ1-1; 8 bases align to TRBD1. CDR3 length: 14 amino acids. From germline, CDR1 is MNHEY and CDR2 SVGAGI. Unmatched junction bases numbered 3, after V lost 4 bases and J lost 2 bases. CDR3 DNA: TGTGCCAGCAGTTTTACAGGGGGAAACACTGAAGCTTTCTTT. Amino acids: CASSFTGGNTEAFF.

The gene calls are TRBV18 and TRBJ2-3, with 7 bases matching TRBD2. The CDR3 sequence is 15 residues long. CDR1 and CDR2 from the germline V gene are KGHSH and LQKENI. Trimming removed 3 bases from V and 5 bases from J; junction bases left unmatched: 8. The CDR3 region is CASSPRSGVGDTQYF. CDR3 bases: TGTGCCAGCTCACCTCGAAGCGGGGTGGGAGATACGCAGTATTTT.

The chain uses TRBV19 and TRBJ1-1; D is perhaps TRBD1 (6 bases). Trimming shortened V by 3 bases and J by 1 base, and 9 bases separated the two germline ends. The CDR3 loop spans 14 amino acids. Germline V gives CDR1 LNHDA, CDR2 SQIVND (reference sequence). CDR3 DNA sequence: TGTGCCAGTAGTATCCGCAGGGGGAACACTGAAGCTTTCTTT. It yields the protein CASSIRRGNTEAFF.